This T cell receptor (beta chain) comes out of a study of T cell responses to AZD1222 COVID-19 vaccine. Sequencing used immunoSEQ multiplex PCR; TCRdb keeps in-frame clones, though not all of them. This sample has roughly 110,000 clones, with roughly 87% found just once. The CDR3 length is 16 residues. The V end was cut by 2 bases, the J end by 1 base, with 14 bases between. Germline values: CDR1 SGHVS, CDR2 FNYEAQ. Sequenced material: peripheral blood, taken 28 days after the second AZD1222 dose. This chain links TRBV7-6 with TRBJ2-5; D gene uncertain. The clonotype originates from an adult who received the AZD1222 COVID-19 vaccine. CDR3 loop: CASSLTVPTAQETQYF. DNA of the CDR3: TGTGCCAGCAGCTTAACGGTCCCCACGGCCCAAGAGACCCAGTACTTC.